The TCR beta chain described here comes from a study of blood T cell repertoires in COVID-19 (dated by TCRdb to the early 2020s). In the study overall: Samples from collaborators originated in the United States, Italy and Spain and spanned both the acute and convalescent phases of COVID-19. The material from the prospective study consisted of cDNA or gDNA derived from T cells, B-cell-depleted T cells, or PBMCs. The dataset comprised deeply sampled blood TCRbeta repertoires from subjects exposed to, actively infected with, or recovered from COVID-19. A freely available public database, intended as a resource for researchers studying the immune response to SARS-CoV-2, is where the repertoires were released. The samples were drawn from two sources: the first 160 participants of the ongoing ImmuneRACE study, and 1,000 to 1,500 subjects contributed by 6 global collaborators. Nearly every sample came with metadata listing a de-identified subject ID, COVID-19 status, age in years and sex. Where available, HLA class I and class II types were obtained from metadata supplied by the sample provider rather than from assay-based typing. Study-level results and caveats: Clinical and demographic metadata were provided uncurated, with the amount varying by source and participant.

The CDR3 spans 11 residues, from the cysteine through the phenylalanine. The entry retains the CDR3 DNA only, 33 bases that are in frame from base 1. CDR1 and CDR2 are read off the germline V gene as SGHRS and YFSETQ. V loses 4 bases of germline sequence and J loses 12 bases, and the interval between the two ends is 11 bases. As regards this clone: Its antigen remains undetermined. Base quality data are lacking; no much larger clone is found one base away.

The collaborating institutions used their own protocols to collect whole blood in K2EDTA tubes. For TCRbeta analysis, collaborators shipped samples as frozen whole blood, isolated PBMCs, or DNA extracted from either of those sample types. TCRbeta CDR3 regions were amplified from genomic DNA using the immunoSEQ Assay, a bias-controlled multiplex PCR. The source study handled its data this way. The number of nucleated cells in each sample was estimated from the amplification of reference gene primers within the assay. To quantify the absolute abundance of each unique TCRbeta CDR3 rearrangement, sequence reads were collapsed and filtered. Productive Simpson clonality was computed per sample as the square root of Simpson's diversity index over productive rearrangements. Drawn from immuneACCESS, this table holds only the in-frame rearrangements with V and J called that TCRdb kept. Clones are partly lost; checked studies trace under half to an unresolved V gene and leave the rest unexplained. Clonal size and the V and J genes are those of that table, whereas D and trimming came from the DNA. Within this sample are 35,000 to 40,000 clones, with about 85% of them counted one time only. Around 28% of the sample rests with the top ten.

This sequence was found in a man older than 75 with active or convalescent COVID-19. Specimen: peripheral blood. This chain is built from TRBV5-1 and TRBJ2-1; the D segment cannot be called with confidence. The DNA sequence is given as TGCGCCAGCAGCGACACGGATGTGCAGTTCTTC. It is translated as CASSDTDVQFF.